These T cell receptor beta chains were read from a single sample in a study of T cells in Graves' hyperthyroidism and ophthalmopathy. MiXCR was run by TCRdb on the multiplex PCR reads, yielding one entry per CDR3 protein. Among approximately 520,000 distinct CDR3 sequences, roughly 24% were seen once, and the ten largest hold about 11%. Source material: blood. Source of these receptors: a woman younger than 45 with Graves' ophthalmopathy. Both conserved end residues are part of each CDR3. The D gene is left open where the match is weak. Rows give clone size only sometimes, using once, few, many, or a class for an expanded clone.

.	.	TRBV15	TRBJ2-5	CATSRPGGYPQETQYF	TGTGCCACCAGCAGACCCGGCGGGTATCCCCAAGAGACCCAGTACTTC
TRBD2	once	TRBV11-2	TRBJ2-5	CASSLVYGGSGETQYF	TGTGCCAGCAGCTTAGTGTACGGGGGGTCGGGAGAGACCCAGTACTTC
.	many	TRBV7-2	TRBJ1-1	CASSPPFPKVTEAFF	TGTGCCAGCAGCCCACCATTCCCGAAGGTTACTGAAGCTTTCTTT
.	few	TRBV7-2	TRBJ2-5	CASSFDSIETQYF	TGTGCCAGCAGCTTTGATTCGATAGAGACCCAGTACTTC
.	.	TRBV6-1	TRBJ1-2	CASSVRDSANYGYTF	TGTGCCAGCAGTGTACGGGACTCAGCTAACTATGGCTACACCTTC
.	many	TRBV12-3/TRBV12-4	TRBJ1-1	CASSLDSTNTEAFF	TGTGCCAGCAGTTTAGACAGTACCAACACTGAAGCTTTCTTT
.	.	TRBV28	TRBJ2-7	CASSLLTEQYF	TGTGCCAGCAGCCTTTTAACCGAGCAGTACTTC
.	.	TRBV7-2	TRBJ2-7	CASSFSREREQYF	TGTGCCAGCAGCTTTTCTAGGGAACGCGAGCAGTACTTC
.	.	TRBV30	TRBJ2-7	CAWRLTRDGSSYEQYF	TGTGCCTGGCGACTTACCCGGGACGGGAGCTCCTACGAGCAGTACTTC
TRBD1	few	TRBV15	TRBJ1-2	CATSRPGQGLYGYTF	TGTGCCACCAGCAGACCGGGACAGGGGCTTTATGGCTACACCTTC
.	.	TRBV5-1	TRBJ1-1	CASSFNSLLNTEAFF	TGCGCCAGCAGCTTCAACAGCCTACTGAACACTGAAGCTTTCTTT
.	.	TRBV12-3/TRBV12-4	TRBJ1-1	CASSSSPDAEAFF	TGTGCCAGCAGTTCGTCCCCAGACGCTGAAGCTTTCTTT
TRBD1	many	TRBV11-2	TRBJ1-1	CASSLEPGQGFNEYTEAFF	TGTGCCAGCAGCTTAGAGCCGGGACAGGGGTTTAACGAGTACACTGAAGCTTTCTTT
.	many	TRBV27	TRBJ1-1	CASRRVPLRGKSTEAFF	TGTGCCAGCAGACGAGTCCCTCTACGGGGAAAGAGCACTGAAGCTTTCTTT
TRBD1	many	TRBV27	TRBJ2-7	CASTRLGQGLSYEQYF	TGTGCCAGCACCCGACTCGGACAGGGACTTTCCTACGAGCAGTACTTC
.	.	TRBV10-3	TRBJ2-5	CAISEFREETQYF	TGTGCCATCAGTGAGTTCAGAGAAGAGACCCAGTACTTC
.	many	TRBV6-2/TRBV6-3	TRBJ2-5	CASSYAGTQQETQYF	TGTGCCAGCAGTTATGCCGGGACACAGCAAGAGACCCAGTACTTC
TRBD1	.	TRBV30	TRBJ2-7	CAWSSNRDSGSYEQYF	TGTGCCTGGAGTTCGAACCGGGACAGCGGTTCCTACGAGCAGTACTTC
.	.	TRBV5-1	TRBJ2-7	CASSLAVFGVHEQYF	TGCGCCAGCAGCTTGGCGGTATTTGGGGTACACGAGCAGTACTTC
.	.	TRBV12-3/TRBV12-4	TRBJ1-3	CASSFPSRGPGAAGNTIYF	TGTGCCAGCAGTTTCCCCAGTCGAGGGCCGGGGGCAGCCGGAAACACCATATATTTT
.	.	TRBV28	TRBJ1-1	CASSFYENRDTEAFF	TGTGCCAGCAGTTTTTATGAAAATCGGGACACTGAAGCTTTCTTT
TRBD1	.	TRBV19	TRBJ2-7	CASSRQGRYEQYF	TGTGCCAGTAGCCGACAGGGGCGCTACGAGCAGTACTTC
.	many	TRBV30	TRBJ2-7	CAWRGLSTGEQYF	TGTGCCTGGAGGGGACTGAGCACGGGCGAGCAGTACTTC
TRBD1	few	TRBV28	TRBJ2-7	CASRGRGPEQYF	TGTGCCAGCAGGGGCAGGGGGCCTGAGCAGTACTTC
TRBD1	many	TRBV27	TRBJ2-7	CASSGTAYSYEQYF	TGTGCCAGCAGTGGGACAGCCTACTCCTACGAGCAGTACTTC
TRBD1	many	TRBV6-2/TRBV6-3	TRBJ2-7	CASSSRDRFEQYF	TGTGCCAGCAGTTCCCGGGACAGGTTCGAGCAGTACTTC
.	.	TRBV6-5	TRBJ1-1	CASSYSVESEAFF	TGTGCCAGCAGTTACTCTGTGGAGAGTGAAGCTTTCTTT
.	many	TRBV29-1	TRBJ2-2	CSVEVSVGGELFF	TGCAGCGTTGAAGTTAGCGTGGGCGGGGAGCTGTTTTTT
.	few	TRBV20-1	TRBJ2-5	CSAKKDYSETQYF	TGCAGTGCTAAGAAGGACTATAGCGAGACCCAGTACTTC
.	many	TRBV19	TRBJ1-1	CASSIDPMNTEAFF	TGTGCCAGTAGTATAGACCCAATGAACACTGAAGCTTTCTTT
TRBD1	.	TRBV6-2/TRBV6-3	TRBJ1-6	CASSPDRGDSYNSPLHF	TGTGCCAGCAGTCCGGACAGGGGGGACTCCTATAATTCACCCCTCCACTTT
TRBD1	.	TRBV5-1	TRBJ2-7	CASSLVRTGSGEQYF	TGCGCCAGCAGCTTGGTCCGGACAGGGTCTGGCGAGCAGTACTTC
.	.	TRBV12-3/TRBV12-4	TRBJ1-5	CASSFGEPQHF	TGTGCCAGCAGTTTCGGGGAGCCCCAGCATTTT
TRBD2	many	TRBV7-3	TRBJ2-2	CASSGTSANTGELFF	TGTGCCAGCAGCGGTACTAGCGCCAACACCGGGGAGCTGTTTTTT
.	many	TRBV12-3/TRBV12-4	TRBJ1-3	CASSFRDTGNTIYF	TGTGCCAGCAGTTTCAGGGACACTGGAAACACCATATATTTT
.	.	TRBV29-1	TRBJ2-7	CSVGRRETSYEQYF	TGCAGCGTAGGCCGCAGGGAAACCTCCTACGAGCAGTACTTC
.	few	TRBV19	TRBJ1-5	CASSAVTISNQPQHF	TGTGCCAGTAGTGCGGTTACTATTAGCAATCAGCCCCAGCATTTT
.	few	TRBV10-3	TRBJ1-5	CAISVAGEGNQPQHF	TGTGCCATCAGTGTGGCTGGTGAGGGCAATCAGCCCCAGCATTTT
TRBD1	.	TRBV28	TRBJ1-5	CASRMEDRGQNQPQHF	TGTGCCAGCAGGATGGAGGACAGGGGGCAAAATCAGCCCCAGCATTTT
.	.	TRBV11-2	TRBJ2-4	CASSSTRLGTRGKNIKYF	TGTGCCAGCAGCTCCACGAGACTCGGGACACGGGGCAAAAACATTAAGTACTTC
.	many	TRBV7-9	TRBJ2-7	CASSSTRTVPYEQYF	TGTGCCAGCAGCTCAACCCGGACCGTACCCTACGAGCAGTACTTC
.	.	TRBV20-1	TRBJ2-2	CSARDRIANTGELFF	TGCAGTGCTAGAGATCGGATCGCGAACACCGGGGAGCTGTTTTTT
.	many	TRBV2	TRBJ2-7	CASRDPWEAPSYEQYF	TGTGCCAGCAGAGATCCATGGGAGGCCCCTTCCTACGAGCAGTACTTC
TRBD1	few	TRBV6-1	TRBJ2-7	CASLTGTGAYEQYF	TGTGCCAGCCTTACCGGGACAGGCGCCTACGAGCAGTACTTC
.	few	TRBV29-1	TRBJ1-1	CSVGWDTLNTEAFF	TGCAGCGTTGGATGGGACACATTGAACACTGAAGCTTTCTTT
.	few	TRBV28	TRBJ1-2	CASSSWRVDGYTF	TGTGCCAGCAGTTCCTGGCGGGTGGACGGCTACACCTTC
.	.	TRBV6-5	TRBJ1-2	CASSYIRGQIYGYTF	TGTGCCAGCAGTTACATCCGAGGGCAGATCTATGGCTACACCTTC
.	.	TRBV6-2/TRBV6-3	TRBJ1-5	CASTQRGRQPQHF	TGTGCCAGCACTCAAAGAGGGAGGCAGCCCCAGCATTTT
.	many	TRBV7-2	TRBJ2-7	CASSLTGTGLSSYEQYF	TGTGCCAGCAGCTTAACTGGTACAGGCCTGAGCTCCTACGAGCAGTACTTC
TRBD1	many	TRBV10-3	TRBJ1-1	CASKGQGGSEAFF	TGTGCCTCTAAGGGACAGGGGGGAAGTGAAGCTTTCTTT
.	.	TRBV4-1	TRBJ2-5	CASSPDAASGWETQYF	TGCGCCAGCAGCCCGGACGCGGCCTCCGGATGGGAGACCCAGTACTTC
.	few	TRBV4-2	TRBJ2-7	CASSQGRGFSYEQYF	TGTGCCAGCAGCCAAGGGAGGGGTTTCTCCTACGAGCAGTACTTC
.	many	TRBV6-5	TRBJ1-1	CASSYGRSTEAFF	TGTGCCAGCAGTTATGGGAGGTCCACTGAAGCTTTCTTT
.	many	TRBV6-5	TRBJ1-5	CASSYSIPDQPQHF	TGTGCCAGCAGTTACTCGATTCCAGATCAGCCCCAGCATTTT
.	few	TRBV3-1	TRBJ1-5	CASSQDASGQPQHF	TGTGCCAGCAGCCAAGACGCCTCGGGGCAGCCCCAGCATTTT